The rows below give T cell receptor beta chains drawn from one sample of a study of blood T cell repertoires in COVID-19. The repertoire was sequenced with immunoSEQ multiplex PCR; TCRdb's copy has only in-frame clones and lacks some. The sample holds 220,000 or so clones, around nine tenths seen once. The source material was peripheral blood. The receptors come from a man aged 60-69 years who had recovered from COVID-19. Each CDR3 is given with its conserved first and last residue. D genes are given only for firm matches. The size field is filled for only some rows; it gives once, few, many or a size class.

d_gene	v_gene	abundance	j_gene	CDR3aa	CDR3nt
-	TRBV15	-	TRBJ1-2	CATSRGTGFDGYTF	TGTGCCACCAGCAGGGGAACAGGGTTCGATGGCTACACCTTC
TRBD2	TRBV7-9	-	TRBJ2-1	CASSLGGTSGRVEQFF	TGTGCCAGCAGCTTAGGGGGGACTAGCGGGAGAGTTGAGCAGTTCTTC
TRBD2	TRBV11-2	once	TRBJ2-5	CASSQNSGKGETQYF	TGTGCCAGCAGCCAGAACAGCGGGAAGGGAGAGACCCAGTACTTC
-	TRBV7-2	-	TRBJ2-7	CASSLVGYEQYF	TGTGCCAGCAGCTTAGTCGGTTACGAGCAGTACTTC
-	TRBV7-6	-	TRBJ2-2	CASSPTTVAHTGELFF	TGTGCCAGCAGCCCAACCACGGTAGCTCACACCGGGGAGCTGTTTTTT
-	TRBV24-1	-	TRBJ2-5	CATSDSTTPRETQYF	TGTGCCACCAGTGATTCTACAACCCCGAGGGAGACCCAGTACTTC
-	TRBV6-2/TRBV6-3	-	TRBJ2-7	CASSYPRGITTYEQYF	TGTGCCAGCAGTTACCCAAGAGGCATAACCACCTACGAGCAGTACTTC
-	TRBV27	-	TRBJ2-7	CASSLTRAVEQYF	TGTGCCAGCAGTTTAACCAGGGCGGTCGAGCAGTACTTC
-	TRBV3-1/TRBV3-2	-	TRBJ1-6	CASSRRDSYNSPLHF	TGTGCCAGCAGCCGGAGGGACTCCTATAATTCACCCCTCCACTTT
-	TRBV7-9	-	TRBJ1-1	CASKPDGLGNTEAFF	TGTGCCAGCAAGCCGGACGGACTTGGGAACACTGAAGCTTTCTTT
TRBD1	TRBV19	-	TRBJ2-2	CASSMIGQATGELFF	TGTGCCAGTAGTATGATCGGACAGGCCACCGGGGAGCTGTTTTTT
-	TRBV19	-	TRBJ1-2	CASSMRANSLYGYTF	TGTGCCAGTAGTATGAGAGCAAACAGCCTGTATGGCTACACCTTC
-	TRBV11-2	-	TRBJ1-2	CASSFDRIGYTF	TGTGCCAGCAGCTTCGACAGGATAGGCTACACCTTC
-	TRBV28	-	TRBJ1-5	CASSSPPVINQPQHF	TGTGCCAGCAGTTCGCCCCCAGTCATCAATCAGCCCCAGCATTTT
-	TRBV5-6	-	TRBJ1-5	CASSTSRGGYSNQPQHF	TGTGCCAGCAGCACAAGCCGGGGGGGTTATAGCAATCAGCCCCAGCATTTT
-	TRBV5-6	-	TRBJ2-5	CASSLALGTGETQYF	TGTGCCAGCAGCTTGGCCTTGGGCACAGGGGAGACCCAGTACTTC
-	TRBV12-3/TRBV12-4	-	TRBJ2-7	CASSPTRSEQYF	TGTGCCAGCAGCCCTACTAGATCCGAGCAGTACTTC
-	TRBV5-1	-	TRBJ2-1	CASSLGASLPQNEQFF	TGCGCCAGCAGCTTGGGGGCTAGCCTACCCCAAAATGAGCAGTTCTTC
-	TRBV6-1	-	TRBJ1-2	CASIDQGTLKTYGYTF	TGTGCCAGCATTGACCAAGGGACATTAAAGACCTATGGCTACACCTTC
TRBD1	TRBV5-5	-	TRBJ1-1	CASSLIIRDRGLGTEAFF	TGTGCCAGCAGCCTTATAATCCGGGACAGGGGGCTGGGCACTGAAGCTTTCTTT